This T cell receptor (beta chain) is from a study of blood T cell repertoires in COVID-19. This clone turned up a few times. Authors' data handling: Reference gene primer amplification gave nucleated cell count estimates. Profiling relied on immunoSEQ multiplex PCR, and the TCRdb table lists in-frame clones only, not all of them. That table is the source of V, J and clone size, and D and trimming were worked out from the DNA. There are fewer than 350,000 clones in the sample; 85% to 90% occur only once, and about 4.6% lies in the top ten. CDR1 is SGHNT, CDR2 YENEEA, per germline. The CDR3 runs 13 residues. The V end was cut by 5 bases, the J end by 7 bases, with 14 bases between.

The chain is built from TRBV11-3 and TRBJ1-2; possible D gene TRBD1, 6 bases. Source material: peripheral blood. This TCR came from a man aged 35 to 55 with acute or convalescent COVID-19. This CDR3 reads CASSRSGGRGYTF. In DNA form, the CDR3 reads TGTGCCAGCAGCCGATCGGGGGGCCGTGGCTACACCTTC. The variable domain in full, completed from reference TRBV11-3 and TRBJ1-2, reads EAGVVQSPRYKIIEKKQPVAFWCNPISGHNTLYWYLQNLGQGPELLIRYENEEAVDDSQLPKDRFSAERLKGVDSTLKIQPAELGDSAVYLCASSRSGGRGYTFGSGTRLTVV.